This T cell receptor beta chain was sequenced during a study of T cells in Graves' hyperthyroidism and ophthalmopathy. Study conclusions and caveats: Appearing also in blood were most of the thyroid clonotypes expanded above 0.001. Median prediction lead before ophthalmopathy onset was 5 to 7.5 months with the model.

The CDR3 is 18 amino acids. V lost 6 bases and J lost 2; bases outside the gene matches: 17. Germline loops: CDR1 DFQATT, CDR2 SNEGSKA (reference sequence). TCR beta CDR3 sequences were amplified from RNA transcripts. The primer set for the first-round RT-PCR of the TCR CDR3 was HTBI. One entry per CDR3 protein, called by TCRdb with MiXCR from the multiplex PCR reads. The sample has some 460,000 distinct CDR3 sequences; around 16% are singletons. This clonotype has ten or more counts. Its target is unknown. The clonotype was recovered from a young woman with Graves' hyperthyroidism. V and J are TRBV20-1 and TRBJ2-7, with 12 bases aligning to TRBD2. The source material was blood. CDR3 protein: CSAEGGLAGGPGAYEQYF. DNA for the CDR3: TGCAGTGCAGAAGGAGGGCTAGCGGGAGGGCCGGGGGCCTACGAGCAGTACTTC.